The rows below give T cell receptor beta chains drawn from one sample of a study of blood T cell repertoires in COVID-19. Only in-frame clones appear in the TCRdb table, and some are missing; sequencing was by immunoSEQ multiplex PCR. This repertoire shows about 230,000 clones, approximately 84% found once; its top ten account for around 0.98%. The sample comprised peripheral blood. These receptors all come from a man between 35 and 55 years old with acute or convalescent COVID-19. Both conserved end residues are part of each CDR3. Each record gives: D gene, J gene, clone size, V gene, CDR3 DNA, CDR3 protein. A D gene is named only where the DNA matches it firmly. Clone size is not always given. Where it is, it says once, few, many or a class for expanded clones.

D: TRBD2
J: TRBJ2-7
size: NA
V: TRBV7-2
DNA: TGTGCCAGCAGCCCCGTAGCGGGGGTCCCCTACGAGCAGTACTTC
CDR3: CASSPVAGVPYEQYF

D: NA
J: TRBJ2-5
size: once
V: TRBV11-2
DNA: TGTGCCAGCAGCTTACGGCGGGAGACCCAGTACTTC
CDR3: CASSLRRETQYF

D: NA
J: TRBJ2-3
size: NA
V: TRBV18
DNA: TGTGCCAGCTCTCGGGGAAACACAGATACGCAGTATTTT
CDR3: CASSRGNTDTQYF

D: NA
J: TRBJ1-1
size: NA
V: TRBV6-1
DNA: TGTGCCAGCAGTGAAAGCTCCATGAACACTGAAGCTTTCTTT
CDR3: CASSESSMNTEAFF

D: TRBD1
J: TRBJ2-1
size: NA
V: TRBV4-1
DNA: TGCGCCAGCAGACTTCAACTGGACAGGGGGTCGGATGAGCAGTTCTTC
CDR3: CASRLQLDRGSDEQFF

D: NA
J: TRBJ1-1
size: few
V: TRBV19
DNA: TGTGCCAGTAGTATTAGAGGTAAAGGGGCTGAAGCTTTCTTT
CDR3: CASSIRGKGAEAFF

D: TRBD1
J: TRBJ2-3
size: NA
V: TRBV24-1
DNA: TGTGCCACCAGTGATAACCGGGACAGGGGACCGGATACGCAGTATTTT
CDR3: CATSDNRDRGPDTQYF

D: NA
J: TRBJ1-1
size: NA
V: TRBV10-3
DNA: TGTGCCATCAGTTTAGCCCGGGACACTGAAGCTTTCTTT
CDR3: CAISLARDTEAFF

D: TRBD1
J: TRBJ2-7
size: NA
V: TRBV19
DNA: TGTGCCAGTAGCCCGGACAGGGGGAACTACGAGCAGTACTTC
CDR3: CASSPDRGNYEQYF

D: TRBD2
J: TRBJ2-7
size: NA
V: TRBV28
DNA: TGTGCCAGCAACGGGGGGGGCTCCTACGAGCAGTACTTC
CDR3: CASNGGGSYEQYF

D: NA
J: TRBJ2-5
size: NA
V: TRBV5-1
DNA: TGCGCCAGCAGCTCCCTGCGCGGTCCCTCGAAAGAGACCCAGTACTTC
CDR3: CASSSLRGPSKETQYF

D: NA
J: TRBJ2-7
size: few
V: TRBV7-9
DNA: TGTGCCAGCAGCTTTGTGGGGGCAGTCTACGAGCAGTACTTC
CDR3: CASSFVGAVYEQYF

D: TRBD2
J: TRBJ2-1
size: NA
V: TRBV6-6
DNA: TGTGCCAGCAGTCCCCCCAGCGGGGGTTACAATGAGCAGTTCTTC
CDR3: CASSPPSGGYNEQFF

D: TRBD2
J: TRBJ2-7
size: few
V: TRBV4-1
DNA: TGCGCCAGCAGCCCCCAAGTGGCTAGCGGTAGGTACGAGCAGTACTTC
CDR3: CASSPQVASGRYEQYF

D: NA
J: TRBJ2-5
size: NA
V: TRBV6-2/TRBV6-3
DNA: TGTGCCAGCAGTTCACCCGATCGGGTGACCCAGTACTTC
CDR3: CASSSPDRVTQYF

D: TRBD1
J: TRBJ2-7
size: NA
V: TRBV27
DNA: TGTGCCAGCAGTTCTGGGACAGGGATTGGCGAGCAGTACTTC
CDR3: CASSSGTGIGEQYF

D: NA
J: TRBJ2-7
size: NA
V: TRBV13
DNA: TGTGCCAGCAGTCCTCCAGAGGGTCGATTGCACGAGCAGTACTTC
CDR3: CASSPPEGRLHEQYF

D: NA
J: TRBJ1-1
size: NA
V: TRBV5-4
DNA: TGTGCCAGCAGCTCCCCGGGAGGGGCCGGTATCACTGAAGCTTTCTTT
CDR3: CASSSPGGAGITEAFF

D: TRBD2
J: TRBJ2-7
size: NA
V: TRBV27
DNA: TGTGCCAGCGGGGGGGCCTACGAGCAGTACTTC
CDR3: CASGGAYEQYF

D: NA
J: TRBJ1-1
size: NA
V: TRBV24-1
DNA: TGTGCCACCGATCAGGGGAATGAAGCTTTCTTT
CDR3: CATDQGNEAFF

D: TRBD1
J: TRBJ2-2
size: NA
V: TRBV7-2
DNA: TGTGCCAGCAGCCCCTACCCCGGGACAGGGTTCACCGGGGAGCTGTTTTTT
CDR3: CASSPYPGTGFTGELFF

D: TRBD1
J: TRBJ2-1
size: NA
V: TRBV7-2
DNA: TGTGCCAGCAGCATATCCGGGACAGGGGCCCCCAATGAGCAGTTCTTC
CDR3: CASSISGTGAPNEQFF

D: TRBD1
J: TRBJ2-5
size: NA
V: TRBV5-1
DNA: TGCGCCAGCAGCTTGGACAGGGGGCGAGGAGAGACCCAGTACTTC
CDR3: CASSLDRGRGETQYF

D: TRBD2
J: TRBJ2-7
size: NA
V: TRBV11-2
DNA: TGTGCCAGCAGCCCTGGACTAGCGGGGGTCTACGAGCAGTACTTC
CDR3: CASSPGLAGVYEQYF

D: NA
J: TRBJ1-2
size: once
V: TRBV9
DNA: TGTGCCAGCAGCCCAACGCCTACGGCTAACTATGGCTACACCTTC
CDR3: CASSPTPTANYGYTF

D: NA
J: TRBJ2-7
size: NA
V: TRBV13
DNA: TGTGCCAGCAGCGAGGCAGGGCAGATCCCCTACGAGCAGTACTTC
CDR3: CASSEAGQIPYEQYF

D: TRBD2
J: TRBJ2-1
size: once
V: TRBV7-3
DNA: TGTGCCAGCAGCTTAAGTACTAGCGGGCGGGGTGAGCAGTTCTTC
CDR3: CASSLSTSGRGEQFF

D: NA
J: TRBJ1-2
size: NA
V: TRBV20-1
DNA: TGCAGTTCCTATCTTAACTATGGCTACACCTTC
CDR3: CSSYLNYGYTF

D: TRBD1
J: TRBJ1-5
size: NA
V: TRBV28
DNA: TGTGCCAGCGCCTCAGTACAGGGGGTGGGTCAGCCCCAGCATTTT
CDR3: CASASVQGVGQPQHF

D: TRBD1
J: TRBJ2-1
size: NA
V: TRBV3-1/TRBV3-2
DNA: TGTGCCAGCAGCCAAGATTACGAGACAGGGGCCTACAATGAGCAGTTCTTC
CDR3: CASSQDYETGAYNEQFF

D: NA
J: TRBJ2-5
size: NA
V: TRBV5-1
DNA: TGCGCCAGCAGCCACCCGGGCGGGGAAGAGACCCAGTACTTC
CDR3: CASSHPGGEETQYF

D: NA
J: TRBJ1-5
size: NA
V: TRBV18
DNA: TGTGCCAGCTCCTCCGACAGCCTACAGCCCCAGCATTTT
CDR3: CASSSDSLQPQHF

D: TRBD1
J: TRBJ2-7
size: NA
V: TRBV3-1/TRBV3-2
DNA: TGTGCCAGCAGCGGGGTCGGGACAGGGACCTACGAGCAGTACTTC
CDR3: CASSGVGTGTYEQYF

D: NA
J: TRBJ2-2
size: NA
V: TRBV15
DNA: TGTGCCACCAGCAGAGATGGGGGGGCAACCGGGGAGCTGTTTTTT
CDR3: CATSRDGGATGELFF

D: NA
J: TRBJ1-2
size: once
V: TRBV5-1
DNA: TGCGCCAGCAGCACAACAGGGTATGGCTACACCTTC
CDR3: CASSTTGYGYTF

D: NA
J: TRBJ1-3
size: once
V: TRBV28
DNA: TGTGCCAGCAGTTTTTTTTCGGGGGCTGGAAACACCATATATTTT
CDR3: CASSFFSGAGNTIYF

D: TRBD1
J: TRBJ2-3
size: NA
V: TRBV10-3
DNA: TGTGCCATCAGTAGGGGGACAGGGGCCCGAATAACATACAGCACAGATACGCAGTATTTT
CDR3: CAISRGTGARITYSTDTQYF

D: TRBD2
J: TRBJ2-7
size: NA
V: TRBV5-4
DNA: TGTGCCAGCAGCGGGGACTACAAACGGGACGAGCAGTACTTC
CDR3: CASSGDYKRDEQYF

D: NA
J: TRBJ1-1
size: NA
V: TRBV10-3
DNA: TGTGCCATCGGGGGCCCCGGGACTGAAGCTTTCTTT
CDR3: CAIGGPGTEAFF

D: TRBD2
J: TRBJ2-1
size: NA
V: TRBV5-1
DNA: TGCGCCAGCAGGCAAAGCGGGGGGGCTCTTAATGAGCAGTTCTTC
CDR3: CASRQSGGALNEQFF

D: TRBD2
J: TRBJ2-1
size: NA
V: TRBV7-9
DNA: TGTGCCAGCAGCTACGGACTAGCGGGGCAAAATGAGCAGTTCTTC
CDR3: CASSYGLAGQNEQFF

D: TRBD1
J: TRBJ2-1
size: NA
V: TRBV5-5
DNA: TGTGCCAGCAGCTGCCCAATCCGGGACAGTTTCCACAATGAGCAGTTCTTC
CDR3: CASSCPIRDSFHNEQFF

D: TRBD1
J: TRBJ1-5
size: NA
V: TRBV6-5
DNA: TGTGCCAGCAGTTCGACAGGGACCAATCAGCCCCAGCATTTT
CDR3: CASSSTGTNQPQHF

D: TRBD2
J: TRBJ2-3
size: once
V: TRBV6-1
DNA: TGTGCCAGCAGTGCCGGGGGGGGGAAACAAGATACGCAGTATTTT
CDR3: CASSAGGGKQDTQYF

D: TRBD1
J: TRBJ1-6
size: once
V: TRBV30
DNA: TGTGCCTGGAGTGGAGACAGGGGGAATTCACCCCTCCACTTT
CDR3: CAWSGDRGNSPLHF

D: TRBD2
J: TRBJ2-2
size: NA
V: TRBV4-1
DNA: TGCGCCAGCAGCCAAGAAGCCCGGCTAGCGGGGGGTGGCGGGGAGCTGTTTTTT
CDR3: CASSQEARLAGGGGELFF

D: NA
J: TRBJ1-1
size: NA
V: TRBV19
DNA: TGTGCCAGTATGATCAGGAGAGGGACTGAAGCTTTCTTT
CDR3: CASMIRRGTEAFF

D: NA
J: TRBJ1-3
size: once
V: TRBV7-9
DNA: TGTGCCAGCAGCCCGGGGGGGCTCTCTGGAAACACCATATATTTT
CDR3: CASSPGGLSGNTIYF

D: NA
J: TRBJ1-1
size: NA
V: TRBV27
DNA: TGTGCCAGCAGTTTCTCGAGGAACACTGAAGCTTTCTTT
CDR3: CASSFSRNTEAFF

D: NA
J: TRBJ1-4
size: NA
V: TRBV7-2
DNA: TGTGCCAGCAGCTTGCGGGGGACAACTAATGAAAAACTGTTTTTT
CDR3: CASSLRGTTNEKLFF

D: NA
J: TRBJ1-6
size: NA
V: TRBV12-1
DNA: TGTGCCAGCAGCCCCGGGACAGTGATCTATTCACCCCTCCACTTT
CDR3: CASSPGTVIYSPLHF

D: TRBD1
J: TRBJ1-4
size: few
V: TRBV30
DNA: TGTGCCTGGAGTACTCCGACAGGGAAAATTGAAAAACTGTTTTTT
CDR3: CAWSTPTGKIEKLFF

D: NA
J: TRBJ1-3
size: NA
V: TRBV29-1
DNA: TGCAGCGTGGAGATGACAGCTGGAAACACCATATATTTT
CDR3: CSVEMTAGNTIYF

D: NA
J: TRBJ1-2
size: NA
V: TRBV6-6
DNA: TGTGCCAGCACTAACCCGTCGAACTATGGCTACACCTTC
CDR3: CASTNPSNYGYTF

D: TRBD2
J: TRBJ2-2
size: NA
V: TRBV13
DNA: TGTGCCAGCCTCCGACTAGCGGGGCCCACCGGGGAGCTGTTTTTT
CDR3: CASLRLAGPTGELFF

D: NA
J: TRBJ1-1
size: once
V: TRBV5-8
DNA: TGTGCCAGCAGCTTCGCCTCACCGGGGACTGAAGCTTTCTTT
CDR3: CASSFASPGTEAFF

D: NA
J: TRBJ1-2
size: few
V: TRBV10-3
DNA: TGTGCCATCAGTGAGTCGAACAGGAACTATGGCTACACCTTC
CDR3: CAISESNRNYGYTF

D: TRBD2
J: TRBJ2-5
size: NA
V: TRBV11-3
DNA: TGTGCCAGCAGCCCGAGCGGGGGGGCCGGTGGGGAGACCCAGTACTTC
CDR3: CASSPSGGAGGETQYF

D: NA
J: TRBJ2-1
size: NA
V: TRBV7-3
DNA: TGTGCCAGCAGCCCCGGGACTGGGTTTCGGGATGAGCAGTTCTTC
CDR3: CASSPGTGFRDEQFF

D: NA
J: TRBJ1-2
size: NA
V: TRBV25-1
DNA: TGTGCCAGCAGTTTTGACAGCCGCTATGGCTACACCTTC
CDR3: CASSFDSRYGYTF